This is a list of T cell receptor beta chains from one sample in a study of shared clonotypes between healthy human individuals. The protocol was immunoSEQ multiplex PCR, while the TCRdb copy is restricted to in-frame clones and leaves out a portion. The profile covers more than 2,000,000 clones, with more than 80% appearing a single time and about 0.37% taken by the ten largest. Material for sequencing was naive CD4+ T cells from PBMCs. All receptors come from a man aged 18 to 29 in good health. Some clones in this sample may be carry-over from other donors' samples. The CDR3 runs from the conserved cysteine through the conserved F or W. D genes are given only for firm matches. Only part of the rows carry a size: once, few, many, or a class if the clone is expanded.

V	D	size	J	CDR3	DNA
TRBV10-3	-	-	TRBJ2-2	CATEERAGRTGELFF	TGTGCCACCGAGGAACGGGCAGGGAGGACCGGGGAGCTGTTTTTT
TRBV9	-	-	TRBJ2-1	CASSVEEISYNEQFF	TGTGCCAGCAGCGTAGAGGAGATCTCCTACAATGAGCAGTTCTTC
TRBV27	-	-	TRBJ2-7	CASSLSHSAPYEQYF	TGTGCCAGCAGTTTGTCCCACTCCGCCCCCTACGAGCAGTACTTC
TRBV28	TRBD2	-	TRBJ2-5	CASSLWSGLAGAGTQYF	TGTGCCAGCAGTTTATGGTCCGGACTAGCGGGAGCTGGGACCCAGTACTTC
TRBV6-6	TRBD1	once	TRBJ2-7	CASRTGTGSGYEQYF	TGTGCCAGCAGGACCGGGACAGGGTCGGGATACGAGCAGTACTTC
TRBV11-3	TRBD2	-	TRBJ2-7	CASSPGGGREQYF	TGTGCCAGCAGCCCGGGGGGAGGGCGAGAGCAGTACTTC
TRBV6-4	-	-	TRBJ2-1	CASSDFRGEQFF	TGTGCCAGCAGTGACTTTAGGGGTGAGCAGTTCTTC
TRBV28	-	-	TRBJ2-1	CASSLSVGVKILDDNEQFF	TGTGCCAGCAGTTTATCCGTGGGAGTTAAGATACTGGATGACAATGAGCAGTTCTTC
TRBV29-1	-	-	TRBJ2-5	CSVARGVETQYF	TGCAGCGTTGCCCGCGGGGTAGAGACCCAGTACTTC
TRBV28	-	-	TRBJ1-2	CASSFRGLNYGYTF	TGTGCCAGCAGTTTCAGAGGGCTTAACTATGGCTACACCTTC
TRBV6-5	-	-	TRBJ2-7	CASSSIRPIREQYF	TGTGCCAGCAGTTCCATCAGACCTATACGAGAGCAGTACTTC
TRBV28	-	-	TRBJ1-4	CASSSGNNEKLFF	TGTGCCAGCAGTTCTGGTAATAATGAAAAACTGTTTTTT
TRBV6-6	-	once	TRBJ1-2	CASSYSLGGQYGYTF	TGTGCCAGCAGTTACTCCCTAGGGGGTCAGTATGGCTACACCTTC
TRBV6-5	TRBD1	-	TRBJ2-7	CASSYQGQGANEQYF	TGTGCCAGCAGTTACCAGGGACAGGGGGCCAACGAGCAGTACTTC
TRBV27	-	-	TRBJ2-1	CASSLYGLSYNEQFF	TGTGCCAGCAGTTTATACGGTCTGTCCTACAATGAGCAGTTCTTC
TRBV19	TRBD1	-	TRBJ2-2	CASSMTGGFTGELFF	TGTGCCAGTAGTATGACAGGGGGATTCACCGGGGAGCTGTTTTTT
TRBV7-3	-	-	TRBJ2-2	CASSLTFPANTGELFF	TGTGCCAGCAGCTTAACGTTCCCTGCGAACACCGGGGAGCTGTTTTTT
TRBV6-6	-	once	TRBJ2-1	CASRGQGGNEQFF	TGTGCCAGCCGCGGGCAGGGGGGCAATGAGCAGTTCTTC
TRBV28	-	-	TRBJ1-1	CASSLWGQQNTEAFF	TGTGCCAGCAGTTTATGGGGACAACAGAACACTGAAGCTTTCTTT
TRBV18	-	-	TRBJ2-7	CASSPSIAYPYEQYF	TGTGCCAGCTCACCGTCAATCGCTTACCCCTACGAGCAGTACTTC
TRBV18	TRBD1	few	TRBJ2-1	CASSPDRHSYNEQFF	TGTGCCAGCTCACCGGACAGGCACTCCTACAATGAGCAGTTCTTC
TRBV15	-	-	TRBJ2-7	CATSRGRTSYEQYF	TGTGCCACCAGCAGAGGCAGGACGTCCTACGAGCAGTACTTC
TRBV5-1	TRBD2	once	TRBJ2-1	CASSLSSGLYNEQFF	TGCGCCAGCAGCTTGTCTAGCGGTTTGTACAATGAGCAGTTCTTC
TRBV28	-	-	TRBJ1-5	CASSLTGLQPQHF	TGTGCCAGCAGTTTAACTGGGCTTCAGCCCCAGCATTTT
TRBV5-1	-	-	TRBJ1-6	CASSIQGSPLHF	TGCGCCAGCAGCATACAGGGATCACCCCTCCACTTT
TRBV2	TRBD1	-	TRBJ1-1	CASSPDRGSAEAFF	TGTGCCAGCAGCCCGGACAGGGGGTCGGCTGAAGCTTTCTTT
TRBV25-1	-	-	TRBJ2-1	CASSDSGPRGDEQFF	TGTGCCAGCAGTGATTCCGGGCCGAGGGGCGATGAGCAGTTCTTC
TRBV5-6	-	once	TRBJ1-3	CASRSGLGSGNTIYF	TGTGCCAGCAGGTCCGGACTAGGCTCTGGAAACACCATATATTTT
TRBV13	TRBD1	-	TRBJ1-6	CASSSRDRPSLIHF	TGTGCCAGCAGCTCCCGGGACAGGCCTTCCCTGATCCACTTT
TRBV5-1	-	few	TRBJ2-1	CASSQSYNEQFF	TGCGCCAGCAGCCAGAGCTACAATGAGCAGTTCTTC
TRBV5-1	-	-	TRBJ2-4	CASSLTGAKNIQYF	TGCGCCAGCAGCTTGACAGGGGCCAAAAACATTCAGTACTTC
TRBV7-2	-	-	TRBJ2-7	CASSWRGPYEQYF	TGTGCCAGCAGCTGGCGGGGCCCCTACGAGCAGTACTTC
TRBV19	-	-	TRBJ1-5	CASSIVAGRDSNQPQHF	TGTGCCAGTAGTATAGTGGCGGGGCGAGATAGCAATCAGCCCCAGCATTTT
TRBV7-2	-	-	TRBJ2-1	CASTWGGSSSYNEQFF	TGTGCCAGCACCTGGGGCGGGTCGAGCTCCTACAATGAGCAGTTCTTC
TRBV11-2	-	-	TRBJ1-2	CASSSSGRDLFRYTF	TGTGCCAGCAGCTCCTCCGGGAGAGATCTTTTCCGCTACACCTTC
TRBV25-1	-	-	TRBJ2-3	CASTEGRSTDTQYF	TGTGCCAGCACTGAGGGAAGGTCGACAGATACGCAGTATTTT
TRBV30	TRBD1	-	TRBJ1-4	CAWSVGQGIYEKLFF	TGTGCCTGGAGTGTCGGACAGGGCATATATGAAAAACTGTTTTTT
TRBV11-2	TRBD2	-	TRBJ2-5	CASSLGPLGGRLQETQYF	TGTGCCAGCAGCTTAGGTCCCCTTGGCGGGAGATTGCAAGAGACCCAGTACTTC
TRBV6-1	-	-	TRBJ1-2	CASSEVGTRGYGYTF	TGTGCCAGCAGTGAAGTTGGCACCAGGGGCTATGGCTACACCTTC
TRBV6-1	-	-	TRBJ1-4	CASSAVSRGVVEKLFF	TGTGCCAGCAGTGCTGTAAGCAGGGGAGTCGTTGAAAAACTGTTTTTT
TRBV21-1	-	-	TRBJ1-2	CASSPSRTGNNYGYTF	TGTGCCAGCAGTCCCTCCCGGACAGGGAATAACTATGGCTACACCTTC
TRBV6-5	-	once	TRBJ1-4	CASSYQPRATNEKLFF	TGTGCCAGCAGTTACCAACCCAGGGCAACTAATGAAAAACTGTTTTTT
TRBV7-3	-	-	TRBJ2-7	CASSEQYF	TGTGCCAGCAGCGAGCAGTACTTC
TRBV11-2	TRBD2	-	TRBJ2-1	CASRGLAGAPSYNEQFF	TGTGCCAGCAGGGGACTAGCGGGAGCACCCTCCTACAATGAGCAGTTCTTC
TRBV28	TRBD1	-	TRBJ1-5	CASLRPTGGRDQPQHF	TGTGCCAGCCTAAGGCCCACAGGGGGCCGGGATCAGCCCCAGCATTTT
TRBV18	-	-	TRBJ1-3	CASSPQMGGSSGNTIYF	TGTGCCAGCTCACCACAGATGGGCGGCTCATCTGGAAACACCATATATTTT
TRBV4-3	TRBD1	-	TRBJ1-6	CASSQDSGTVNNSPLHF	TGCGCCAGCAGCCAAGACAGCGGGACAGTCAATAATTCACCCCTCCACTTT
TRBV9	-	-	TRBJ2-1	CASSVALADSYNEQFF	TGTGCCAGCAGCGTAGCTCTGGCGGACTCCTACAATGAGCAGTTCTTC
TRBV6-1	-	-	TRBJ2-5	CASRDKQGLEETQYF	TGTGCCAGCAGGGACAAACAGGGACTTGAGGAGACCCAGTACTTC
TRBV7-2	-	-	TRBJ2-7	CASSLASSGAGLGEKYF	TGTGCCAGCAGCTTAGCTTCAAGTGGCGCAGGGCTAGGAGAAAAGTACTTC
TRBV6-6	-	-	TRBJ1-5	CASSYSGDQPQHF	TGTGCCAGCAGTTACTCAGGGGATCAGCCCCAGCATTTT
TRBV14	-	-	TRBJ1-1	CASSQRGNTEAFF	TGTGCCAGCAGCCAGAGGGGAAACACTGAAGCTTTCTTT
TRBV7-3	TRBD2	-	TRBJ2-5	CASSLTGGIETQYF	TGTGCCAGCAGCTTAACGGGAGGGATTGAGACCCAGTACTTC
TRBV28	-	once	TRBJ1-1	CASVGVYTEAFF	TGTGCCAGCGTCGGGGTATACACTGAAGCTTTCTTT
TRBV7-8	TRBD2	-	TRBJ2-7	CASSSAGTSSYEQYF	TGTGCCAGCAGCTCTGCAGGGACTAGTTCCTACGAGCAGTACTTC